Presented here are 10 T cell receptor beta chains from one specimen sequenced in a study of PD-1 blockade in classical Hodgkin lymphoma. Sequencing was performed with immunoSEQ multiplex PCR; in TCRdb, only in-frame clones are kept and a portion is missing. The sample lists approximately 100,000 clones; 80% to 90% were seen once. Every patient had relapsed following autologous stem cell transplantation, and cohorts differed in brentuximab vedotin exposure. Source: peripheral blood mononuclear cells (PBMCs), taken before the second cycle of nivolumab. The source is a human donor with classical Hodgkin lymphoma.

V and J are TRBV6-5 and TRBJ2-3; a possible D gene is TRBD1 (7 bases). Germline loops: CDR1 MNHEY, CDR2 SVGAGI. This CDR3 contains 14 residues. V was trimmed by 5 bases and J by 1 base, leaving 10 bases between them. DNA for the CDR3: TGTGCCAGCAGTGCCAGGGGGGGCACAGATACGCAGTATTTT. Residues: CASSARGGTDTQYF.

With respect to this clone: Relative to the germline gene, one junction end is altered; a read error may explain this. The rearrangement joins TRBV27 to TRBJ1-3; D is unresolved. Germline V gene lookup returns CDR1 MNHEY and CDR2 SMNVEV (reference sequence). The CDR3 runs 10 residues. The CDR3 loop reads CATTRIRAVF. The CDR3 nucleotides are TGTGCCACCACTCGGATTCGCGCCGTTTTT.

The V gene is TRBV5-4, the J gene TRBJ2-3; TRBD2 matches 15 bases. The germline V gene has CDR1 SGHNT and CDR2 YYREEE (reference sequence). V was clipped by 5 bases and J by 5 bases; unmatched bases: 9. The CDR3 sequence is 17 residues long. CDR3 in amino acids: CASRVSGTSGGIDTQYF. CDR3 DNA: TGTGCCAGCAGGGTATCCGGGACTAGCGGGGGGATAGATACGCAGTATTTT.

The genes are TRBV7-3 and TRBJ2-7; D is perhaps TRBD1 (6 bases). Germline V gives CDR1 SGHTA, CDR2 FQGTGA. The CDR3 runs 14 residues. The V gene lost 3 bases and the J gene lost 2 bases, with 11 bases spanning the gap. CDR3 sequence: CASSFGTPPYEQYF. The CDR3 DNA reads TGTGCCAGCAGCTTCGGGACACCTCCCTACGAGCAGTACTTC.

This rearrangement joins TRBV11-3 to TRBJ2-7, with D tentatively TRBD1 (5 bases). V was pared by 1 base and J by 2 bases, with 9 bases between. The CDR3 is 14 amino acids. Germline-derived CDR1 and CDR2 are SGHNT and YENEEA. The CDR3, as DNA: TGTGCCAGCAGCTTAGGACAGAGACCCTACGAGCAGTACTTC. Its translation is CASSLGQRPYEQYF.

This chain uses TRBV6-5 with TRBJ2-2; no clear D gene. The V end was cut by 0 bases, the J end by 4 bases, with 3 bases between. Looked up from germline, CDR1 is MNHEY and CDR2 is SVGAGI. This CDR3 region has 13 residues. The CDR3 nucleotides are TGTGCCAGCAGTTACTCTGGCACCGGGGAGCTGTTTTTT. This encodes CASSYSGTGELFF.

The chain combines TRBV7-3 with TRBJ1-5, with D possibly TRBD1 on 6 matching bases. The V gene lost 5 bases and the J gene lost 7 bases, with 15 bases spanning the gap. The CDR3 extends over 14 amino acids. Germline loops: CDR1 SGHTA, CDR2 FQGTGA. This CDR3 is CASSPRGGQQPQHF. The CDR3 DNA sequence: TGTGCCAGCAGCCCCCGCGGGGGGCAACAGCCCCAGCATTTT. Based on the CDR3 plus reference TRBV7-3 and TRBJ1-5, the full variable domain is GAGVSQTPSNKVTEKGKYVELRCDPISGHTALYWYRQSLGQGPEFLIYFQGTGAADDSGLPNDRFFAVRPEGSVSTLKIQRTERGDSAVYLCASSPRGGQQPQHFGDGTRLSIL.

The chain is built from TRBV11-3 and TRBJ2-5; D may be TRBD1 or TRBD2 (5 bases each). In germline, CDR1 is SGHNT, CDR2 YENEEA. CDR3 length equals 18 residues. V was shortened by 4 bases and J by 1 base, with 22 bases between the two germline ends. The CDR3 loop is CASSYGVFGQGPQETQYF. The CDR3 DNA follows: TGTGCCAGCAGCTATGGTGTTTTTGGGCAGGGACCCCAAGAGACCCAGTACTTC.

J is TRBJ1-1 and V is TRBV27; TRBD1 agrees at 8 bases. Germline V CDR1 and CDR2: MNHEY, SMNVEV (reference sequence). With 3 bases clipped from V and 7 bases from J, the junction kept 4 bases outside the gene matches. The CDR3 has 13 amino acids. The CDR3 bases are TGTGCCAGCAGTTTCTACAGGGGGATTGAAGCTTTCTTT. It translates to CASSFYRGIEAFF.

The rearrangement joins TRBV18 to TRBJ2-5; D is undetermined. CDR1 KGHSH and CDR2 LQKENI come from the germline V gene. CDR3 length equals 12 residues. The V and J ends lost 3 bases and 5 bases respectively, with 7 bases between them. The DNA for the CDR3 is TGTGCCAGCTCACCCTTAGGGGAGACCCAGTACTTC. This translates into CASSPLGETQYF. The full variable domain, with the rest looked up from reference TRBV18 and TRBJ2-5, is NAGVMQNPRHLVRRRGQEARLRCSPMKGHSHVYWYRQLPEEGLKFMVYLQKENIIDESGMPKERFSAEFPKEGPSILRIQQVVRGDSAAYFCASSPLGETQYFGPGTRLLVL.